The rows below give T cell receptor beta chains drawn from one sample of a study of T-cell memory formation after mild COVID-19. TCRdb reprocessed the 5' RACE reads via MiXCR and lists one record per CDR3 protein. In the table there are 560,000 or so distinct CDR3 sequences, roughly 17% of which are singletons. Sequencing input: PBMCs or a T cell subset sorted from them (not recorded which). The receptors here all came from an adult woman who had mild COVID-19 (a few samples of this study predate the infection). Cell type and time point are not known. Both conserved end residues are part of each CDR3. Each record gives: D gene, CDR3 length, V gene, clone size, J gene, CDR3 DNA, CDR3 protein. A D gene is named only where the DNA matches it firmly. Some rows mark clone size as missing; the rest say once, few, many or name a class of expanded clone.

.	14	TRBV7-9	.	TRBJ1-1	TGTGCCAGCAGCGAAGGACAGCTGAACACTGAAGCTTTCTTT	CASSEGQLNTEAFF
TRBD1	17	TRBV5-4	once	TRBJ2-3	TGTGCCAGCAGCTTTTGGTTGGCCTTAGGGGGCGCAGATACGCAGTATTTT	CASSFWLALGGADTQYF
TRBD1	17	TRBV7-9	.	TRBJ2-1	TGTGCCAGCAGCTTAGGGGGGTCGGACAGGCCTGTCAATGAGCAGTTCTTC	CASSLGGSDRPVNEQFF
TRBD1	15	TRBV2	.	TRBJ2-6	TGTGCCAGCGACAGGGCCCTCTCTGGGGCCAACGTCCTGACTTTC	CASDRALSGANVLTF
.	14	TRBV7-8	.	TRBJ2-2	TGTGCCAGCAGCCGAGATGGACAGACCGGGGAGCTGTTTTTT	CASSRDGQTGELFF
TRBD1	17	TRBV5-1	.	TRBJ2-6	TGCGCCAGCAGCTTGGGGGACAGGTTAGCTGGGGCCAACGTCCTGACTTTC	CASSLGDRLAGANVLTF
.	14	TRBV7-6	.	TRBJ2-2	TGTGCCAGCAGCTTAGGTGTTGCCACCGGGGAGCTGTTTTTT	CASSLGVATGELFF
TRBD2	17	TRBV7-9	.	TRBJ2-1	TGTGCCAGCAGCTTAAGTGGACTAGCGGGAGGGGGTAATGAGCAGTTCTTC	CASSLSGLAGGGNEQFF
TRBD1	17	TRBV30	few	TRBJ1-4	TGTGCCTGGAGTGTACTGGGACAGGGGGCGCCTCGAGAAAAACTGTTTTTT	CAWSVLGQGAPREKLFF
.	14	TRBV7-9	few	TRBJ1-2	TGTGCCAGCAGCTTAGGGACAGCCATTTATGGCTACACCTTC	CASSLGTAIYGYTF
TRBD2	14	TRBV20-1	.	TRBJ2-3	TGCAGTGCTAACTTACCTGGGGGGGGAGATACGCAGTATTTT	CSANLPGGGDTQYF
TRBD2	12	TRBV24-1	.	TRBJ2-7	TGTGCCACCGGCGGGGACTACGGCGAGCAGTACTTC	CATGGDYGEQYF
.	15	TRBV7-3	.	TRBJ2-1	TGTGCCAGCAGCTCGCAGGTTATGTACAGGGATGAGCAGTTCTTC	CASSSQVMYRDEQFF
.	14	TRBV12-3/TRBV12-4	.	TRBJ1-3	TGTGCCAGCAGTTTGGGGGGGCCCGGAAACACCATATATTTT	CASSLGGPGNTIYF
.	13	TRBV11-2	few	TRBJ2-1	TGTGCCAGCAGCAGGGGGGGGCCCGGTGAGCAGTTCTTC	CASSRGGPGEQFF
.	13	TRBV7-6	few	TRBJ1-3	TGTGCCAGCAGCTTACCCACTGGAAACACCATATATTTT	CASSLPTGNTIYF
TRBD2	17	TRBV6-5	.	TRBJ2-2	TGTGCCAGCAGTTCCTCCTCACTAGCGGGAGATACCGGGGAGCTGTTTTTT	CASSSSSLAGDTGELFF
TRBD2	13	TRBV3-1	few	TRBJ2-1	TGTGCCAGCGGACTAGCGGGAGTTAATGAGCAGTTCTTC	CASGLAGVNEQFF
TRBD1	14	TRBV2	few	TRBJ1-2	TGTGCCAGCAGTTCGACAGGGGTGAACTATGGCTACACCTTC	CASSSTGVNYGYTF
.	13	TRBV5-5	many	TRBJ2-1	TGTGCCACCTGGGGTTCCGCCTACAATGAGCAGTTCTTC	CATWGSAYNEQFF
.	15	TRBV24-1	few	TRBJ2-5	TGTGCCACCAGTGACCAATCCACAACCCAAGAGACCCAGTACTTC	CATSDQSTTQETQYF
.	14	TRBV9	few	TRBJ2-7	TGTGCCAGCAGCGTAGCTACGGGCTCCTACGAGCAGTACTTC	CASSVATGSYEQYF
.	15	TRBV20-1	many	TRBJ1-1	TGCAGTGCTAGAGATTACCTCCGGGCGAACACTGAAGCTTTCTTT	CSARDYLRANTEAFF
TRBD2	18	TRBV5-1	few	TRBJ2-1	TGCGCCAGCAGCTTGAGGGGGCTAGCGGGAGGCGGATCGGATGAGCAGTTCTTC	CASSLRGLAGGGSDEQFF
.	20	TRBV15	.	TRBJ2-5	TGTGCCACCAGCAGAGATAGGGCCCCGGACGCAGCCACTACGCGGGAGACCCAGTACTTC	CATSRDRAPDAATTRETQYF
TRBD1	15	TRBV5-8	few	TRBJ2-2	TGTGCCAGCAGCCGACAGGGGAAGAACACCGGGGAGCTGTTTTTT	CASSRQGKNTGELFF
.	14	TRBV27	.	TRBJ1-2	TGTGCCAGCAGTCCAAACTCAGGGGCAAGGGGCTACACCTTC	CASSPNSGARGYTF
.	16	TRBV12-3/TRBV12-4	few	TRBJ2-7	TGTGCCAGCAGCTACACGCCCGGGACGGATTCCTACGAGCAGTACTTC	CASSYTPGTDSYEQYF
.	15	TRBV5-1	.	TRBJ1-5	TGCGCCAGAAGCTTGTTGGGAGGTTTCAATCAGCCCCAGCATTTT	CARSLLGGFNQPQHF
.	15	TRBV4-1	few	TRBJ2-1	TGCGCCAGCAGCCTCCGGGGGAAAGGGGAGGCTGAGCAGTTCTTC	CASSLRGKGEAEQFF
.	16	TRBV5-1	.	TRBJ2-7	TGCGCCAGCAGCTTGGTCGCGGGACAGAGTTCCTACGAGCAGTACTTC	CASSLVAGQSSYEQYF